These 32 T cell receptor beta chains came from one sample sequenced in a study of technical replicates of blood from a few donors. Profiled with immunoSEQ multiplex PCR; TCRdb holds only in-frame clones, not every one. The data contain approximately 81,000 clones, 75% to 90% of them singletons. Sequencing input: PBMCs. These receptors all stem from a human donor in good health. Some clones in this sample may be carry-over from other donors' samples.

This clone was found once. The chain links TRBV29-1 to TRBJ2-5; perhaps TRBD1 as D (6 bases). The J call may be faulty, since TRBJ2-7 better matches the DNA end. This CDR3 contains 12 residues. In germline, CDR1 is SQVTM, CDR2 ANQGSEA. The CDR3 spells CSVLTGNYEQYF. CDR3 sequence (DNA): TGCAGCGTCCTAACAGGGAACTACGAGCAGTACTTC.

The chain couples TRBV6-5 to TRBJ2-1; TRBD1 agrees at 7 bases. Unmatched junction bases numbered 5, after V lost 6 bases and J lost 6 bases. The germline V gene encodes CDR1 MNHEY and CDR2 SVGAGI. The CDR3 consists of 13 residues. The CDR3 bases are TGTGCCAGCAGCCAGACAGGGAGCAATGAGCAGTTCTTC. Protein sequence: CASSQTGSNEQFF.

The CDR3: CASSLDGGRLYGYTF. CDR3 nucleotides: TGTGCCAGCAGCTTAGATGGAGGCCGGCTCTATGGCTACACCTTC. The chain carries TRBV11-2 and TRBJ1-2; D unclear. The CDR3 is made up of 15 amino acids. CDR1 is SGHAT and CDR2 is FQNNGV in the germline V gene. V was clipped by 0 bases and J by 4 bases, with 12 bases between them.

The chain uses TRBV2 and TRBJ2-3; 7 bases agree with TRBD2. The germline V gene encodes CDR1 SNHLY and CDR2 FYNNEI. The CDR3 covers 14 residues. J was trimmed by 1 base and V by 6 bases; bases with no gene match: 4. CDR3 nucleotide sequence: TGTGCCAGCAGGCTCCGGGGGGGCACAGATACGCAGTATTTT. Its translation is CASRLRGGTDTQYF.

This clone was seen only a few times. The chain recombines TRBV15 with TRBJ2-5, with unresolved D. The germline CDR1 and CDR2 sequences are LNHNV and YYDKDF (reference sequence). V shed 0 bases and J shed 7 bases, with 21 bases lying between them. The CDR3 runs to 17 residues. The CDR3 DNA sequence: TGTGCCACCAGCAGAGATACCATAGAGTCCTTGGTCGGGACCCAGTACTTC. Translation gives CATSRDTIESLVGTQYF.

The chain joins TRBV7-6 to TRBJ1-3; D is unresolved. V dropped 0 bases and J dropped 0 bases, with 9 bases sitting between them. The CDR3 has 16 residues. The germline V gene has CDR1 SGHVS and CDR2 FNYEAQ. The CDR3 region has the DNA TGTGCCAGCAGCTTAGCCGGGTATGGCTCTGGAAACACCATATATTTT. Translating it yields CASSLAGYGSGNTIYF.

The chain has TRBV19 and TRBJ2-3; TRBD2 is a possible D gene (6 bases). The CDR3 runs 16 residues. Per germline, CDR1 LNHDA and CDR2 SQIVND (reference sequence). V lost 3 bases to trimming and J lost 1 base, with 14 bases between them. The chain's CDR3 is CASSIGGSVGTDTQYF. CDR3 coding DNA: TGTGCCAGTAGTATCGGAGGGTCGGTGGGCACAGATACGCAGTATTTT.

The chain carries TRBV5-5 and TRBJ1-2; D gene unclear. Trimming pared 0 bases from V and 2 bases from J, leaving 17 bases between. The CDR3 runs to 17 residues. The germline gives CDR1 SGHKS, CDR2 YYEKEE (reference sequence). Here the CDR3 reads CASSLATTSASNYGYTF. The CDR3 bases are TGTGCCAGCAGCTTGGCAACGACGAGCGCGTCAAACTATGGCTACACCTTC.

The chain carries TRBV9 and TRBJ2-1, with 15 bases aligning to TRBD2. The CDR3 totals 15 residues. Trimming removed 4 bases from V and 7 bases from J; junction bases left unmatched: 3. Germline V gene sequence: CDR1 SGDLS, CDR2 YYNGEE. Here the CDR3 DNA reads TGTGCCAGCAGCACCGGACTAGCGGGGGGGAATGAGCAGTTCTTC. It translates to CASSTGLAGGNEQFF.

The chain carries TRBV2 and TRBJ2-5; 10 bases are shared with TRBD2. Trimming took 6 bases from V and 5 from J; bases not matched to a gene: 6. The CDR3 runs to 14 residues. In germline, CDR1 is SNHLY, CDR2 FYNNEI. The CDR3 region has the DNA TGTGCCAGCAGCCCAGCGGGGGGGCGCGAGACCCAGTACTTC. The encoded protein is CASSPAGGRETQYF.

The genes are TRBV5-1 and TRBJ2-5; 9 bases agree with TRBD1. J was trimmed by 4 bases and V by 3 bases; bases with no gene match: 4. The CDR3 totals 14 residues. Germline V CDR1 and CDR2: SGHRS, YFSETQ. The CDR3 DNA follows: TGCGCCAGCAGCTGGCGACAGGGGGGAGAGACCCAGTACTTC. Translating it yields CASSWRQGGETQYF.

The rearrangement joins TRBV7-2 to TRBJ2-7; D gene unclear. The length of the CDR3 is 14 residues. CDR1 and CDR2 (germline): SGHTA, FQGNSA. The V end was cut by 5 bases, the J end by 3 bases, with 14 bases between. Here the CDR3 DNA reads TGTGCCAGCAGCGTTCTAGTCTTCAGCTACGAGCAGTACTTC. Translated: CASSVLVFSYEQYF.

This clone was recorded a few times. The chain has TRBV7-6 and TRBJ2-1, with 8 bases identical to TRBD2. CDR3 length: 16 amino acids. Germline CDR1 and CDR2: SGHVS and FNYEAQ. Losses at the gene ends were 5 bases for V and 6 bases for J; bases not matched to a gene: 12. CDR3 in amino acids: CASSLTSRTSSNEQFF. In DNA, the CDR3 is TGTGCCAGCAGCCTTACCTCCCGGACTAGCTCCAATGAGCAGTTCTTC. Combining the CDR3 with reference TRBV7-6 and TRBJ2-1 gives the whole variable domain GAGVSQSPRYKVTKRGQDVALRCDPISGHVSLYWYRQALGQGPEFLTYFNYEAQQDKSGLPNDRFSAERPEGSISTLTIQRTEQRDSAMYRCASSLTSRTSSNEQFFGPGTRLTVL.

This clone has just one count. The chain recombines TRBV7-8 with TRBJ2-7, with 10 nucleotides matching TRBD1. This CDR3 spans 15 amino acids. V dropped 2 bases and J dropped 7; count of bases not matched to a gene: 8. Per the germline V gene, CDR1 is SGHVS and CDR2 is FQNEAQ. As DNA, the CDR3 is TGTGCCAGCAGCTTATCCGGGACAGGGGACCTGGAGCAGTACTTC. Its protein product is CASSLSGTGDLEQYF. Using reference TRBV7-8 and TRBJ2-7 for the parts outside the CDR3, the full variable domain is GAGVSQSPRYKVAKRGQDVALRCDPISGHVSLFWYQQALGQGPEFLTYFQNEAQLDKSGLPSDRFFAERPEGSVSTLKIQRTQQEDSAVYLCASSLSGTGDLEQYFGPGTRLTVT.

Written as DNA, the CDR3 is TGTGCCAGCTCACTTTCCCAGGGGGCTATCGAGCAGTACTTC. It encodes CASSLSQGAIEQYF. The chain uses TRBV18 and TRBJ2-7, with 8 bases matching TRBD1. CDR3 size: 14 residues. J gave up 6 bases and V 4 bases, and 8 bases lay outside the gene matches. Germline CDR1 KGHSH, CDR2 LQKENI.

This chain links TRBV27 with TRBJ1-1; the D is unclear. The length of the CDR3 is 14 residues. V was cut by 7 bases and J by 5 bases, with 17 bases left in between. Looked up from germline, CDR1 is MNHEY and CDR2 is SMNVEV (reference sequence). The CDR3 reads CASTPGGRATEAFF. CDR3 coding DNA: TGTGCCAGCACCCCCGGAGGGAGGGCGACTGAAGCTTTCTTT.

This clone appeared once. The rearrangement uses TRBV18 and TRBJ2-2; D is undetermined. Germline assignment: CDR1 KGHSH and CDR2 LQKENI. The CDR3 is 16 amino acids. The V end was cut by 4 bases, the J end by 3 bases, with 15 bases between. CDR3 DNA: TGTGCCAGCTCACTTACGCAGGTCGTAGACACCGGGGAGCTGTTTTTT. Protein: CASSLTQVVDTGELFF. Using reference TRBV18 and TRBJ2-2 for the parts outside the CDR3, the full variable domain is NAGVMQNPRHLVRRRGQEARLRCSPMKGHSHVYWYRQLPEEGLKFMVYLQKENIIDESGMPKERFSAEFPKEGPSILRIQQVVRGDSAAYFCASSLTQVVDTGELFFGEGSRLTVL.

This chain uses TRBV4-1 with TRBJ1-3; 9 nucleotides align to TRBD1. CDR1 is MGHRA, CDR2 YSYEKL, per germline. The ends lost 0 bases at V and 3 bases at J; junction bases unmatched: 6. The CDR3 sequence is 17 residues long. CDR3 amino acids: CASSQDSRDRVGNTIYF. CDR3 bases: TGCGCCAGCAGCCAAGATTCCCGGGACAGGGTTGGAAACACCATATATTTT.

This clone is a singleton in its sample. Here the CDR3 DNA reads TGTGCCAGCAGCCAAGGCCGGGAGTACAATGAGCAGTTCTTC. This codes for CASSQGREYNEQFF. The chain is built from TRBV4-2 and TRBJ2-1; D is perhaps TRBD2 (6 bases). Germline CDR1 and CDR2: LGHNA and YNFKEQ. The V and J ends lost 1 base and 4 bases respectively, with 8 bases between them. The CDR3 is 14 amino acids.

V usage is TRBV5-5 and J usage is TRBJ2-7, with TRBD1 identical over 7 bases. Losses at the gene ends were 0 bases for V and 4 bases for J; bases not matched to a gene: 7. The germline gives CDR1 SGHKS, CDR2 YYEKEE (reference sequence). The CDR3 sequence is 15 residues long. In nucleotides, the CDR3 is TGTGCCAGCAGCTTGGAAGGGGGCATAGGGTACGAGCAGTACTTC. Its protein product is CASSLEGGIGYEQYF.

The J gene is TRBJ2-3, the V gene TRBV7-8; TRBD2 aligns across 15 bases. The J segment lost 7 bases and the V segment lost 5 bases, leaving 10 bases of the junction unmatched. The CDR3 contains 17 residues. Looked up from germline, CDR1 is SGHVS and CDR2 is FQNEAQ. This chain's CDR3 is CASSNAGTSGRTNTQYF. CDR3 nucleotides: TGTGCCAGCAGCAACGCCGGGACTAGCGGGAGGACCAATACGCAGTATTTT.

The rearrangement joins TRBV9 to TRBJ1-1; D is ambiguous. Looked up from germline, CDR1 is SGDLS and CDR2 is YYNGEE. This CDR3 region has 13 residues. Trimming shortened V by 0 bases and J by 3 bases, and 6 bases separated the two germline ends. Here the CDR3 DNA reads TGTGCCAGCAGCGTAGGCGGAGACACTGAAGCTTTCTTT. This encodes CASSVGGDTEAFF.

The V and J genes are TRBV2 and TRBJ2-1; 12 nucleotides agree with TRBD2. The junction had 4 bases not matched to a gene; V was cut back by 6 bases and J by 10 bases. CDR3 length: 13 amino acids. Germline V gene sequence: CDR1 SNHLY, CDR2 FYNNEI. The CDR3 here is CASSRLAGEEQFF. CDR3 DNA: TGTGCCAGCAGCAGACTAGCGGGAGAGGAGCAGTTCTTC.

The chain links TRBV2 to TRBJ1-3, with a possible D match to TRBD1 (5 bases). V was cut by 2 bases and J by 4 bases, with 9 bases left in between. The length of the CDR3 is 14 residues. CDR1 is SNHLY, CDR2 FYNNEI, per germline. As DNA, the CDR3 is TGTGCCAGCAGTGAATCAGGGTACGGAAACACCATATATTTT. Protein: CASSESGYGNTIYF. Full variable domain (missing parts from reference TRBV2 and TRBJ1-3): EPEVTQTPSHQVTQMGQEVILRCVPISNHLYFYWYRQILGQKVEFLVSFYNNEISEKSEIFDDQFSVERPDGSNFTLKIRSTKLEDSAMYFCASSESGYGNTIYFGEGSWLTVV.

This chain connects TRBV29-1 to TRBJ2-2, with 9 bases fitting TRBD1. CDR3 length: 16 residues. Germline assignment: CDR1 SQVTM and CDR2 ANQGSEA. V dropped 5 bases and J dropped 5; count of bases not matched to a gene: 12. CDR3 sequence: CSVHDRGGSDTGELFF. CDR3 bases: TGCAGCGTTCACGACAGGGGGGGAAGTGATACCGGGGAGCTGTTTTTT.

The J gene is TRBJ2-7, the V gene TRBV7-8; unclear D gene. The CDR3 is 14 amino acids. Germline V gene data show CDR1 as SGHVS and CDR2 as FQNEAQ. Trimming took 3 bases from V and 3 from J, leaving 12 bases between them. The CDR3 DNA reads as TGTGCCAGCAGCTTCTCTGACACAAACTACGAGCAGTACTTC. Amino acids: CASSFSDTNYEQYF. The entire variable domain, with the rest obtained from reference TRBV7-8 and TRBJ2-7, is as follows: GAGVSQSPRYKVAKRGQDVALRCDPISGHVSLFWYQQALGQGPEFLTYFQNEAQLDKSGLPSDRFFAERPEGSVSTLKIQRTQQEDSAVYLCASSFSDTNYEQYFGPGTRLTVT.

The genes are TRBV12-5 and TRBJ1-5, with 9 nucleotides matching TRBD1. The V gene's germline CDR1 is LGHNT and CDR2 FRNRAP. The CDR3 has 15 residues. Trimming at V came to 4 bases and at J to 2 bases, leaving 3 bases not matched to a gene. This chain's CDR3 is CASGWTGDGNQPQHF. CDR3 DNA sequence: TGTGCTAGTGGTTGGACAGGGGATGGCAATCAGCCCCAGCATTTT.

This clone was detected only once. The chain joins TRBV5-1 to TRBJ2-2; maybe TRBD2 (6 bases). The CDR3 has 14 amino acids. V gave up 1 base and J gave up 3 bases, with 7 bases separating them. CDR1 and CDR2 from the germline V gene are SGHRS and YFSETQ. The CDR3 nucleotides are TGCGCCAGCAGCTTGTCGGGGGACACCGGGGAGCTGTTTTTT. This translates into CASSLSGDTGELFF.

This chain connects TRBV5-4 to TRBJ2-1; a possible D gene is TRBD1 (6 bases). The V gene lost 3 bases and the J gene lost 4 bases, with 14 bases spanning the gap. CDR1 and CDR2 from the germline V gene are SGHNT and YYREEE (reference sequence). This CDR3 is 15 amino acids long. The CDR3 sequence is CASSSSRGVYNEQFF. The DNA of the CDR3 is TGTGCCAGCAGCTCTAGCAGGGGTGTGTACAATGAGCAGTTCTTC.

The chain joins TRBV27 to TRBJ2-5, with TRBD1 matching over 8 bases. The V gene's germline CDR1 is MNHEY and CDR2 SMNVEV (reference sequence). The CDR3 is 15 residues long. J was trimmed by 4 bases and V by 2 bases; bases with no gene match: 6. The CDR3 region has the DNA TGTGCCAGCAGTTTAGTATCCGACAGGGGAGAGACCCAGTACTTC. It is translated as CASSLVSDRGETQYF.

This chain connects TRBV4-3 to TRBJ1-1; a weak D match, TRBD1 (5 bases). V lost 0 bases and J lost 0, with 8 bases in between. This CDR3 region has 15 residues. Germline lookup yields CDR1 LGHNA and CDR2 YSLEER. CDR3 coding DNA: TGCGCCAGCAGCCAAGATAACAGGCTGAACACTGAAGCTTTCTTT. Its protein is CASSQDNRLNTEAFF.

This clone occurred once. V is TRBV7-2 and J is TRBJ2-7, with a possible D match to TRBD2 (5 bases). The germline V gene has CDR1 SGHTA and CDR2 FQGNSA. This CDR3 has 14 amino acids. V was shortened by 5 bases and J by 7 bases, with 18 bases between the two germline ends. The chain's CDR3 is CASSLPLRAGEQYF. As DNA, the CDR3 is TGTGCCAGCAGCCTCCCCCTCCGGGCGGGTGAGCAGTACTTC.